The table lists the clone carrying this T cell receptor beta chain with many counts. Antigen unknown. The sample originates from a study of CD8 T cells in ankylosing spondylitis. Study-wide points: Reports say disease-linked clones showed up significantly more in matched ankylosing spondylitis synovial fluid.

A single record per CDR3 protein comes from TCRdb applying MiXCR to the 5' RACE reads. The sample has roughly 230,000 distinct CDR3 sequences, under 8.5% seen once. The sequence came from a female donor with ankylosing spondylitis or in good health (not recorded which). The sample was blood, either unsorted or a sorted T cell fraction (not recorded which).

This CDR3 is CASSYSYLETSGRAAETQYF. The CDR3 coding sequence is TGTGCCAGCAGTTACTCGTATCTGGAGACTAGCGGGAGGGCTGCGGAGACCCAGTACTTC. The chain has TRBV6-2 or TRBV6-3 and TRBJ2-5, with 14 bases fitting TRBD2. The length of the CDR3 is 20 residues. The V gene's germline CDR1 is MNHEY and CDR2 SVGEGT. The J segment lost 5 bases and the V segment lost 0 bases, leaving 14 bases of the junction unmatched.